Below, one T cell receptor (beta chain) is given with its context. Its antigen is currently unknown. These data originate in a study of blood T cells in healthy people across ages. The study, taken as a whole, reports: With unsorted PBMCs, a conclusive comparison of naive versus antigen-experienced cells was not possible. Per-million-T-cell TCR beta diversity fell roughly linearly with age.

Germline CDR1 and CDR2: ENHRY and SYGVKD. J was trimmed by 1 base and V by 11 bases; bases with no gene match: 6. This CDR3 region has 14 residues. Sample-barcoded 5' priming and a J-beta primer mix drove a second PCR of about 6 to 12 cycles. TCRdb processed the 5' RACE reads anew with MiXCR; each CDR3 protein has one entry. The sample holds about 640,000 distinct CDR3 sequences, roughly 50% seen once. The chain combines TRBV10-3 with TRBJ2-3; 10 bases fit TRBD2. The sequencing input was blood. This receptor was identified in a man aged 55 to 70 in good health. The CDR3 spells CAPALAGGTDTQYF. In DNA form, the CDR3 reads TGTGCCCCAGCCCTAGCGGGGGGCACAGATACGCAGTATTTT.